Presented here are 17 T cell receptor beta chains from one specimen sequenced in a study of blood T cells in healthy people across ages. The second PCR ran about 6 to 12 cycles with a sample-barcoded 5' primer and J-beta primers. TCRdb ran MiXCR on the 5' RACE reads and lists one entry per CDR3 protein. This sample has hundreds of thousands of distinct CDR3 sequences, with about 42% found just once. Input material: blood. These receptors originate from a man aged 55 to 70 in good health.

In this sample, this clonotype turned up a few times. This chain joins TRBV20-1 and TRBJ2-1; 11 nucleotides agree with TRBD2. Germline V CDR1 and CDR2: DFQATT, SNEGSKA (reference sequence). This CDR3 is 17 amino acids long. The junction had 7 bases not matched to a gene; V was cut back by 1 base and J by 2 bases. The CDR3 protein is CSARATGTSGTYNEQFF. CDR3 in DNA: TGCAGTGCTAGAGCCACGGGGACTAGCGGAACCTACAATGAGCAGTTCTTC.

This sequence joins TRBV12-3 or TRBV12-4 and TRBJ2-4; possibly TRBD2 for D (5 bases). This CDR3 spans 13 amino acids. V was trimmed by 6 bases and J by 13 bases, leaving 19 bases between them. The CDR3 loop is CASSPGDVGGQYF. The DNA of the CDR3 is TGTGCCAGCAGCCCCGGGGATGTCGGCGGGCAGTACTTC.

This rearrangement joins TRBV10-3 to TRBJ2-4, with 7 bases aligning to TRBD2. The DNA end favors TRBJ2-7, so the J call may be wrong. The CDR3 is 15 residues long. Germline CDR1 reads ENHRY; CDR2 reads SYGVKD. This CDR3 reads CAITKGRGKDSEQYF. In DNA form, the CDR3 reads TGTGCCATCACAAAGGGGCGGGGGAAGGATTCCGAGCAGTACTTC.

Ten or more counts support this clonotype. The V call is TRBV29-1, the J call TRBJ2-4, with D possibly being TRBD1 (6 bases). CDR1 and CDR2 from the germline V gene are SQVTM and ANQGSEA. V lost 3 bases, J lost 1 base, and 7 bases lay in between. The CDR3 spans 13 residues. CDR3 sequence: CSVEGHAKNIQYF. The CDR3 bases are TGCAGCGTTGAGGGACACGCCAAAAACATTCAGTACTTC.

The chain employs TRBV20-1 and TRBJ2-7, with 13 bases fitting TRBD2. The length of the CDR3 is 15 residues. Germline CDR1 reads DFQATT; CDR2 reads SNEGSKA (reference sequence). V dropped 3 bases and J dropped 5; count of bases not matched to a gene: 7. The CDR3 nucleotides are TGCAGTGCTAGGGACGGGACTAGCGGGGTCGACGAGCAGTACTTC. Amino acid sequence: CSARDGTSGVDEQYF.

The V gene is TRBV9, the J gene TRBJ1-2; the D is unclear. Trimming removed 0 bases from V and 3 bases from J, with 12 bases in between. CDR1 is SGDLS and CDR2 is YYNGEE in the germline V gene. This CDR3 contains 15 residues. DNA for the CDR3: TGTGCCAGCAGCGTAGCTTCCGAGGGCCACTATGGCTACACCTTC. Translated: CASSVASEGHYGYTF.

This clonotype was detected a few times. CDR3 sequence (DNA): TGTGCCAGCAGTGAAGTGGGAGCTATGAAGCAGTACTTC. This gives the protein CASSEVGAMKQYF. The chain has TRBV27 and TRBJ2-5, with D tentatively TRBD2 (5 bases). The CDR3 is 13 amino acids. Germline values: CDR1 MNHEY, CDR2 SMNVEV (reference sequence). Trimming took 5 bases from V and 11 from J, leaving 18 bases between them.

The chain has TRBV27 and TRBJ2-7; D remains unclear. Trimming stripped 3 bases from V and 7 bases from J, with 16 bases between. The CDR3 spans 14 residues. CDR1 and CDR2 (germline): MNHEY, SMNVEV (reference sequence). CDR3 sequence: CASSLDGRRNEQYF. In DNA, the CDR3 is TGTGCCAGCAGTTTGGACGGCAGACGCAATGAGCAGTACTTC.

The CDR3 loop is CASSPGDRGIAFF. CDR3 nucleotides: TGTGCCAGCTCACCGGGGGACAGGGGGATAGCTTTCTTT. The rearrangement joins TRBV18 to TRBJ1-1; TRBD1 matches 11 bases. The CDR3 spans 13 residues. Germline CDR1 KGHSH, CDR2 LQKENI. The ends lost 3 bases at V and 10 bases at J; junction bases unmatched: 4.

This clonotype has only one observation. Here the CDR3 DNA reads TGTGCCACCAGCAGAGGCCACAGGGGGCAAGCGGAGCAGTACTTC. Protein sequence: CATSRGHRGQAEQYF. The chain couples TRBV15 to TRBJ2-7; 9 nucleotides agree with TRBD1. From germline, CDR1 is LNHNV and CDR2 YYDKDF (reference sequence). CDR3 size: 15 residues. The ends lost 1 base at V and 7 bases at J; junction bases unmatched: 8. The complete variable domain, with remaining parts taken from reference TRBV15 and TRBJ2-7, reads DAMVIQNPRYQVTQFGKPVTLSCSQTLNHNVMYWYQQKSSQAPKLLFHYYDKDFNNEADTPDNFQSRRPNTSFCFLDIRSPGLGDTAMYLCATSRGHRGQAEQYFGPGTRLTVT.

This clonotype has a count of ten or more. The chain recombines TRBV6-5 with TRBJ2-4, with 9 positions matching TRBD1. J gave up 0 bases and V 2 bases, and 8 bases lay outside the gene matches. Germline V CDR1 and CDR2: MNHEY, SVGAGI. The CDR3 covers 18 residues. The CDR3 coding sequence is TGTGCCAGCAGTTACCGCCGGACAGGGGATCTAGCCAAAAACATTCAGTACTTC. It codes for CASSYRRTGDLAKNIQYF.

A few counts support this clonotype. This rearrangement joins TRBV5-6 to TRBJ1-2, with D tentatively TRBD1 (5 bases). The CDR3 extends over 11 amino acids. Germline CDR1 is SGHDT and CDR2 is YYEEEE. Trimming shortened V by 0 bases and J by 10 bases, and 7 bases separated the two germline ends. The CDR3 spells CASSLGGAYTF. CDR3 nucleotide sequence: TGTGCCAGCAGCTTGGGAGGGGCCTACACCTTC.

Only a few counts were recorded for this clonotype. The V gene is TRBV5-1, the J gene TRBJ2-1, with 10 bases matching TRBD2. V lost 2 bases and J lost 5; bases outside the gene matches: 7. This CDR3 spans 16 amino acids. Germline CDR1 reads SGHRS; CDR2 reads YFSETQ. CDR3 nucleotides: TGCGCCAGCAGCTTTTCCACCGGGACTAGCGACAATGAGCAGTTCTTC. This gives the protein CASSFSTGTSDNEQFF.

A few counts support this clonotype. V and J are TRBV5-1 and TRBJ2-5; 12 bases are shared with TRBD1. The closer fit of TRBJ2-7 to the DNA end suggests the J call may be wrong. CDR1 is SGHRS, CDR2 YFSETQ, per germline. The CDR3 covers 15 residues. The CDR3, as DNA: TGCGCCAGCAGCTCCGGGACAGGGGGCCCGGACGAGCAGTACTTC. Residues: CASSSGTGGPDEQYF.

The J gene is TRBJ2-5, the V gene TRBV6-1; no definite D call. The CDR3 length is 14 residues. Trimming shortened V by 7 bases and J by 5 bases, and 17 bases separated the two germline ends. From germline, CDR1 is MNHNS and CDR2 SASEGT. Here the CDR3 DNA reads TGTGCCAGCACGCCGATGGTCAATCGCGAGACCCAGTACTTC. This gives the protein CASTPMVNRETQYF.

This clonotype was detected a few times. This chain uses TRBV7-2 with TRBJ2-1; 8 bases align to TRBD2. V lost 3 bases, J lost 6 bases, and 7 bases stayed unmatched. The CDR3 extends over 15 amino acids. In germline, CDR1 is SGHTA, CDR2 FQGNSA. The CDR3 DNA follows: TGTGCCAGCAGCTTCTATCGGGGGGGCTCCAATGAGCAGTTCTTC. Translated, it gives CASSFYRGGSNEQFF.

This chain uses TRBV18 with TRBJ1-4, with 7 bases matching TRBD1. From germline, CDR1 is KGHSH and CDR2 LQKENI. V shed 2 bases and J 5 bases; nucleotides not matched to a gene: 5. This CDR3 is built from 15 residues. The CDR3 DNA follows: TGTGCCAGCTCACCAGGGGACAGAAGAAATGAAAAACTGTTTTTT. Residues: CASSPGDRRNEKLFF.